This T cell receptor (beta chain) was obtained from a study of blood T cell repertoires in COVID-19. Study summary: Samples taken during acute and convalescent COVID-19 were collected in the United States, Italy and Spain. The analysed material was cDNA or gDNA that came from T cells, B-cell-depleted T cells, or PBMCs.

Per the authors' pipeline: Quantification of nucleated cells was approximated via reference gene primer amplification. Assay: immunoSEQ multiplex PCR; the TCRdb copy retains only in-frame clones and omits some. The V and J calls and the clone size are those of that table, but D and trimming were determined from the DNA. The sample shows 30,000 to 40,000 clones, almost 85% of them seen only once. The ends were cut back, 4 bases at V and 3 bases at J, with 12 bases in the middle. CDR1 LGHDT and CDR2 YNNKEL come from the germline V gene (reference sequence). This CDR3 spans 15 amino acids. The sequence came from a human donor in a cohort sampled during active COVID-19. The sequencing input was peripheral blood. The V and J genes are TRBV3-1 (or the pseudogene TRBV3-2) and TRBJ2-2, with D possibly being TRBD2 (6 bases). The CDR3 DNA reads TGTGCCAGCAGCCCCCGTGGAGGGGACACCGGGGAGCTGTTTTTT. This gives the protein CASSPRGGDTGELFF.